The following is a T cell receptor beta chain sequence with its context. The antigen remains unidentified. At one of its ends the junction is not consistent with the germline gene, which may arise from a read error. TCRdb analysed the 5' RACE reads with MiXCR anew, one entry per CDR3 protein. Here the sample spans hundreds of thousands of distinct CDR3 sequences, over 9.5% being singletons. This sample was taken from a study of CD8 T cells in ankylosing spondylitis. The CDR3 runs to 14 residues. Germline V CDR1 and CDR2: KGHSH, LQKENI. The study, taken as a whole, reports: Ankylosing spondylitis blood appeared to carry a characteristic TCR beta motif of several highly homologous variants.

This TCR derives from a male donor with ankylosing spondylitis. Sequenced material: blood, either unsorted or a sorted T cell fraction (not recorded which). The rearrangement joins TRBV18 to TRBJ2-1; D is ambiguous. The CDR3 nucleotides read TGTGCCACCTCACTGGAAATCTCCTACAATGAGCAGTTCTTC. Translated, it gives CATSLEISYNEQFF.